One sample yielded the 30 T cell receptor beta chains listed below, sequenced in a study of blood T cells in healthy people across ages. A second about 7 to 11 cycle PCR used barcoded and J-beta primers. One entry per CDR3 protein results from TCRdb running MiXCR on the 5' RACE reads. This sample has roughly 800,000 distinct CDR3 sequences; 58% occur once, and the top ten carry around 20%. The sequenced sample was blood. The receptors shown here come from a man between 25 and 39 years old in good health.

The CDR3 protein is CASSPGVNPTAEHKQFF. DNA of the CDR3: TGTGCCAGCAGCCCGGGGGTGAATCCTACTGCTGAACACAAGCAGTTCTTC. V gene TRBV11-2 combines with J gene TRBJ2-1; possible D gene TRBD2, 6 bases. The length of the CDR3 is 17 residues. Trimming took 5 bases from V and 11 from J, leaving 28 bases between them. Germline-derived CDR1 and CDR2 are SGHAT and FQNNGV.

This clonotype was observed a single time. V gene TRBV7-8 combines with J gene TRBJ2-1; no reliable D call. Looked up from germline, CDR1 is SGHVS and CDR2 is FQNEAQ. The CDR3 has 14 residues. V was shortened by 3 bases and J by 5 bases, with 11 bases between the two germline ends. The CDR3 here is CASSFRLNNNEQFF. For the CDR3, the DNA is TGTGCCAGCAGCTTTAGGCTTAACAACAATGAGCAGTTCTTC.

The V call is TRBV25-1, the J call TRBJ1-2; no definite D call. Germline CDR1 reads MGHDK; CDR2 reads SYGVNS. Deletions cut 2 bases from V and 7 bases from J, with 14 bases between. The CDR3 totals 14 residues. The CDR3: CASSEDSAVSGYTF. The CDR3 nucleotides are TGTGCCAGCAGTGAAGACTCGGCAGTTTCTGGCTACACCTTC.

This clonotype has only a few counts. V is TRBV6-6 and J is TRBJ1-4; D gene uncertain. The CDR3 is 13 residues long. The germline gives CDR1 MNHNY, CDR2 SVGAGI (reference sequence). The V gene lost 2 bases and the J gene lost 4 bases, with 5 bases spanning the gap. Written as DNA, the CDR3 is TGTGCCAGCAGTTACCAGGATAATGAAAAACTGTTTTTT. Amino acid sequence: CASSYQDNEKLFF.

This clonotype appeared a few times. The gene calls are TRBV20-1 and TRBJ2-7; D is perhaps TRBD2 (5 bases). CDR3 size: 14 residues. Trimming pared 1 base from V and 4 bases from J, leaving 14 bases between. CDR1 and CDR2 (germline): DFQATT, SNEGSKA (reference sequence). CDR3 region: CSARGLTSGYEQYF. The CDR3 DNA follows: TGCAGTGCTAGAGGACTCACTTCGGGATACGAGCAGTACTTC.

The chain joins TRBV7-2 to TRBJ2-6; D is undetermined. This CDR3 has 14 amino acids. Deletions cut 10 bases from V and 0 bases from J, with 10 bases between. CDR1 SGHTA and CDR2 FQGNSA come from the germline V gene. This CDR3 reads CAIGRSSGANVLTF. In DNA form, the CDR3 reads TGTGCCATAGGGCGGAGCTCTGGGGCCAACGTCCTGACTTTC.

This clonotype appeared a few times. The chain employs TRBV28 and TRBJ2-7, with D maybe TRBD1 (8 bases). V was cut by 10 bases and J by 6 bases, with 19 bases left in between. In germline, CDR1 is MDHEN, CDR2 SYDVKM. The CDR3 has 13 residues. Here the CDR3 DNA reads TGTGCCACGCGCCCCAGCGGGACAGGCGAGCAGTACTTC. Translation: CATRPSGTGEQYF.

This chain joins TRBV5-1 and TRBJ2-1, with a possible D match to TRBD2 (6 bases). The V gene's germline CDR1 is SGHRS and CDR2 YFSETQ. The CDR3 covers 16 residues. V was clipped by 1 base and J by 4 bases, with 15 bases between them. The CDR3 protein is CASSLSPAGPYNEQFF. The CDR3 DNA reads as TGCGCCAGCAGCTTGTCTCCCGCGGGGCCTTACAATGAGCAGTTCTTC.

This clonotype was recorded once. This CDR3 reads CASSQWSAWREGEQFF. In DNA, the CDR3 is TGTGCCAGCAGCCAGTGGTCGGCGTGGCGGGAGGGTGAGCAGTTCTTC. The J gene is TRBJ2-1, the V gene TRBV3-1; 9 bases agree with TRBD2. The germline V gene encodes CDR1 LGHDT and CDR2 YNNKEL (reference sequence). The CDR3 sequence is 16 residues long. Trimming at V came to 3 bases and at J to 9 bases, leaving 12 bases not matched to a gene.

The chain links TRBV11-2 to TRBJ2-1; 7 bases map to TRBD2. This CDR3 comprises 17 residues. V lost 2 bases to trimming and J lost 0 bases; unmatched junction nucleotides: 7. In germline, CDR1 is SGHAT, CDR2 FQNNGV. CDR3: CASSLKAGAPSYNEQFF. The DNA for the CDR3 is TGTGCCAGCAGCTTAAAGGCGGGAGCACCCTCCTACAATGAGCAGTTCTTC.

The V call is TRBV27, the J call TRBJ2-1; D is tentatively TRBD1 or TRBD2 (5 bases each). Trimming pared 5 bases from V and 6 bases from J, leaving 23 bases between. The CDR3 covers 17 residues. The germline gives CDR1 MNHEY, CDR2 SMNVEV (reference sequence). Written as DNA, the CDR3 is TGTGCCAGCAGTCCTGCCCAGGGACGCCAGTTTATCAATGAGCAGTTCTTC. Translated, it gives CASSPAQGRQFINEQFF.

V gene TRBV15 combines with J gene TRBJ2-4; D is unclear. Germline CDR1 is LNHNV and CDR2 is YYDKDF (reference sequence). The CDR3 runs to 13 residues. V lost 1 base, J lost 8 bases, and 9 bases lay in between. The CDR3 DNA sequence: TGTGCCACCAGCAGAGTCCTTGGGGACATTCAGTACTTC. This codes for CATSRVLGDIQYF.

The rearrangement links TRBV6-1 to TRBJ2-4; TRBD2 matches at 9 bases. TRBJ2-5 explains the end of the DNA better; the J call may be wrong. This CDR3 is built from 16 residues. Per the germline V gene, CDR1 is MNHNS and CDR2 is SASEGT. CDR3 sequence reads: CAISIGGSGGQETQYF. The DNA for the CDR3 is TGTGCCATCTCTATAGGGGGTAGCGGGGGCCAAGAGACCCAGTACTTC.

The chain recombines TRBV6-2 or TRBV6-3 with TRBJ1-2, with D unresolved. Trimming took off 3 bases at V and 8 bases at J, with 7 bases between the two ends. The CDR3 has 11 residues. The germline CDR1 and CDR2 sequences are MNHEY and SVGEGT. Here the CDR3 reads CASSYFGGYTF. In nucleotides, the CDR3 is TGTGCCAGCAGTTATTTCGGCGGCTACACCTTC.

Ten or more counts support this clonotype. The rearrangement joins TRBV28 to TRBJ1-1; D gene unclear. Germline V gives CDR1 MDHEN, CDR2 SYDVKM. The ends were cut back, 6 bases at V and 0 bases at J, with 20 bases in the middle. The CDR3 length is 17 residues. The CDR3 reads CASSPTGQFIMNTEAFF. Here the CDR3 DNA reads TGTGCCAGCAGCCCAACCGGGCAGTTTATTATGAACACTGAAGCTTTCTTT.

There are a few counts of this clonotype. The J gene is TRBJ2-1, the V gene TRBV3-1; no clear D gene. V was trimmed by 3 bases and J by 4 bases, leaving 7 bases between them. Germline CDR1 is LGHDT and CDR2 is YNNKEL (reference sequence). This CDR3 contains 13 residues. CDR3 bases: TGTGCCAGCAGCCAGGCTACTTACAATGAGCAGTTCTTC. Residues: CASSQATYNEQFF.

J is TRBJ1-4 and V is TRBV3-1; D might be TRBD1 (6 bases). CDR3 length equals 19 residues. V lost 4 bases, J lost 3 bases, and 24 bases lay in between. CDR1 and CDR2 from the germline V gene are LGHDT and YNNKEL (reference sequence). As DNA, the CDR3 is TGTGCCAGCAGCCCGCGGGACAACCACCCAGCATGGGCTAATGAAAAACTGTTTTTT. Residues: CASSPRDNHPAWANEKLFF.

This rearrangement joins TRBV3-1 to TRBJ1-4; tentative D call: TRBD1 (5 bases). This CDR3 is 15 amino acids long. Germline loops: CDR1 LGHDT, CDR2 YNNKEL (reference sequence). Trimming shortened V by 1 base and J by 3 bases, and 9 bases separated the two germline ends. CDR3 sequence (DNA): TGTGCCAGCAGCCAAGGTCGGGGGGCTAATGAAAAACTGTTTTTT. Translating it yields CASSQGRGANEKLFF. Variable domain in full (rest from reference TRBV3-1 and TRBJ1-4): DTAVSQTPKYLVTQMGNDKSIKCEQNLGHDTMYWYKQDSKKFLKIMFSYNNKELIINETVPNRFSPKSPDKAHLNLHINSLELGDSAVYFCASSQGRGANEKLFFGSGTQLSVL.

This chain links TRBV20-1 with TRBJ1-6; the D gene is possibly TRBD1 (6 bases). The V end was cut by 7 bases, the J end by 9 bases, with 22 bases between. This CDR3 comprises 15 residues. In germline, CDR1 is DFQATT, CDR2 SNEGSKA (reference sequence). The CDR3, as DNA: TGCAGTGGTAAGCCCCGGGCAGGGGAATTTTCACCCCTCCACTTT. This gives the protein CSGKPRAGEFSPLHF.

This clonotype was picked up many times. The chain is built from TRBV4-1 and TRBJ2-6, with no clear D. Germline assignment: CDR1 MGHRA and CDR2 YSYEKL. The germline V and J ends were trimmed by 1 base and 8 bases, with 3 bases remaining between them. This CDR3 region has 12 residues. As DNA, the CDR3 is TGCGCCAGCAGCCAAGGAACCAACGTCCTGACTTTC. This sequence encodes CASSQGTNVLTF.

The chain employs TRBV14 and TRBJ2-1, with D perhaps TRBD2 (6 bases). With 0 bases removed from V and 12 bases from J, the gap between germline ends came to 12 bases. The CDR3 is made up of 13 amino acids. Germline V CDR1 and CDR2: SGHDN, FVKESK. CDR3 sequence: CASSQDFSSGQFF. In DNA, the CDR3 is TGTGCCAGCAGCCAAGATTTTAGTAGCGGGCAGTTCTTC.

This chain connects TRBV11-2 to TRBJ1-5, with D unclear. Germline V gene data show CDR1 as SGHAT and CDR2 as FQNNGV. The CDR3 sequence is 15 residues long. Trimming stripped 0 bases from V and 9 bases from J, with 15 bases between. As DNA, the CDR3 is TGTGCCAGCAGCTTAGATGGGGTTCTAAGTGGGCCCCAGCATTTT. It encodes CASSLDGVLSGPQHF.

This chain links TRBV15 with TRBJ2-5; D is undetermined. Trimming took 3 bases from V and 11 from J, leaving 16 bases between them. This CDR3 comprises 13 residues. The germline gives CDR1 LNHNV, CDR2 YYDKDF (reference sequence). DNA for the CDR3: TGTGCCACCAGCAGCCCTCCCTCCGGTGAGCAGTACTTC. Its protein is CATSSPPSGEQYF.

This clonotype was seen just once. The gene calls are TRBV20-1 and TRBJ2-6, with no clear D. The germline V gene encodes CDR1 DFQATT and CDR2 SNEGSKA (reference sequence). Trimming cost V 2 bases and J 0 bases, with 11 bases left between them. The CDR3 length is 16 residues. The CDR3 nucleotides are TGCAGTGCTAGACGGGCCGTCACCTCTGGGGCCAACGTCCTGACTTTC. This sequence encodes CSARRAVTSGANVLTF.

The chain joins TRBV6-5 to TRBJ1-6; D unclear. This CDR3 region has 13 residues. Trimming removed 4 bases from V and 10 bases from J, with 11 bases in between. Per the germline V gene, CDR1 is MNHEY and CDR2 is SVGAGI. Here the CDR3 DNA reads TGTGCCAGCAGTTCCGTTGGGGTCTCACCCCTCCACTTT. It codes for CASSSVGVSPLHF.

The J gene is TRBJ1-6, the V gene TRBV5-1, with D unresolved. The V gene lost 4 bases and the J gene lost 9 bases, with 17 bases spanning the gap. Per germline, CDR1 SGHRS and CDR2 YFSETQ. CDR3 length: 15 amino acids. This CDR3 is CASSPIGGRGSPLHF. CDR3 DNA: TGCGCCAGCAGCCCAATCGGAGGTAGAGGTTCACCCCTCCACTTT.

Details on this clonotype: At one end the junction does not follow the germline gene, possibly because of a read error. The chain links TRBV10-3 to TRBJ2-6, with TRBD1 matching over 9 bases. The germline CDR1 and CDR2 sequences are ENHRY and SYGVKD. The CDR3 totals 18 residues. The chain's CDR3 is CAISVRTGGSSGADVLTF. DNA of the CDR3: TGTGCCATCAGTGTCCGAACAGGGGGCAGCTCTGGGGCCGACGTCCTGACTTTC.

The rearrangement links TRBV11-1 to TRBJ2-3, with D unresolved. The V and J ends lost 5 bases and 2 bases respectively, with 5 bases between them. Germline lookup yields CDR1 SGHAT and CDR2 FQDESV (reference sequence). The CDR3 sequence is 12 residues long. The CDR3 loop reads CASSAITDTQYF. The CDR3 region has the DNA TGTGCCAGCAGCGCGATCACAGATACGCAGTATTTT.

The table lists this clonotype with many counts. The chain joins TRBV27 to TRBJ2-7; 11 positions agree with TRBD2. The CDR3 has 15 residues. V dropped 3 bases and J dropped 5; count of bases not matched to a gene: 6. CDR1 and CDR2 from the germline V gene are MNHEY and SMNVEV (reference sequence). In DNA, the CDR3 is TGTGCCAGCAGTTTGTATAGCGGGAGGGACAACGAGCAGTACTTC. Amino acids: CASSLYSGRDNEQYF.

Concerning this clonotype: One end of the junction varies from germline; a read error may be responsible. V gene TRBV7-2 combines with J gene TRBJ2-6; D may correspond to TRBD1 or TRBD2 (5 bases each). CDR3 size: 17 residues. Germline lookup yields CDR1 SGHTA and CDR2 FQGNSA. As DNA, the CDR3 is TGTGCCAGCAGCTTGGGACCGCCACGCTCTGGGGCCAACGTCCCGACTTTC. Its protein is CASSLGPPRSGANVPTF.